This T cell receptor beta chain was sequenced for a study of blood T cell repertoires in COVID-19. Whole-study context: The analysed material was cDNA or gDNA that came from T cells, B-cell-depleted T cells, or PBMCs.

Germline V gene data show CDR1 as MDHEN and CDR2 as SYDVKM. J was trimmed by 8 bases and V by 0 bases; bases with no gene match: 11. This CDR3 has 16 residues. The protocol was immunoSEQ multiplex PCR, while the TCRdb copy is restricted to in-frame clones and leaves out a portion. The table shows 90,000 or so clones, with 72% occurring only once. The chain joins TRBV28 to TRBJ1-2; 8 bases map to TRBD1. Sample: peripheral blood. The clonotype comes from an older woman in a cohort sampled during active or convalescent COVID-19. The CDR3 sequence is CASSLWGGQGAGGYTF. As DNA, the CDR3 is TGTGCCAGCAGTTTATGGGGAGGACAGGGCGCTGGGGGCTACACCTTC.